This T cell receptor beta chain was identified in a study of shared clonotypes between healthy human individuals. Points from the study as a whole: Naive CD4 clonotype sharing across a handful of donors was approximately 5%.

The data were produced by immunoSEQ multiplex PCR, yet TCRdb's version contains in-frame clones alone and is incomplete. The sample comprises 1.5 million to 2.5 million clones, about 94% of which are singletons, and approximately 1% rests with the top ten. The naive CD8 subset, CD45RO-negative cells positively selected for CCR7, excluded terminally differentiated effector memory CD45RA+ cells. Of note for this clone: Antigen: not known.

This CDR3 comprises 16 residues. V shed 0 bases and J shed 8 bases, with 17 bases lying between them. Germline assignment: CDR1 WNHNN and CDR2 SYGVQD (reference sequence). The sequence was collected from a man aged 18-30 years in good health. The chain couples TRBV10-1 to TRBJ2-1; no clear D gene. Sequencing was done on a sample of naive CD8+ T cells sorted from blood. CDR3 amino acids: CASSESKDAFRDEQFF. The CDR3 DNA follows: TGCGCCAGCAGTGAGTCTAAGGATGCCTTTAGGGATGAGCAGTTCTTC.